Listed here are 18 T cell receptor beta chains from one sample, sequenced in a study of T-cell memory formation after mild COVID-19. TCRdb reprocessed the 5' RACE reads with MiXCR, giving one entry per CDR3 protein. In the table there are approximately 490,000 distinct CDR3 sequences, roughly 21% of which are singletons. The sequenced sample consisted of PBMCs or a T cell subset sorted from them (not recorded which). The source is an adult woman who had mild COVID-19 (a few samples of this study predate the infection). Cell type and time point are not known.

CDR3 region: CSVASTSGGGEQFF. The CDR3 DNA follows: TGCAGCGTTGCCTCGACTAGCGGGGGAGGGGAGCAGTTCTTC. The chain uses TRBV29-1 and TRBJ2-1; 12 bases align to TRBD2. J was trimmed by 10 bases and V by 4 bases; bases with no gene match: 8. Germline loops: CDR1 SQVTM, CDR2 ANQGSEA. The CDR3 loop spans 14 amino acids.

The V gene is TRBV9, the J gene TRBJ2-5; D is perhaps TRBD1 (6 bases). Trimming removed 6 bases at V and 5 bases at J, with 20 bases between. The CDR3 has 15 amino acids. The germline V gene has CDR1 SGDLS and CDR2 YYNGEE. Written as DNA, the CDR3 is TGTGCCAGCAACGAAGGGCCAGGGGTGAAGGAGACCCAGTACTTC. It encodes CASNEGPGVKETQYF.

This clonotype was detected only a few times. The genes are TRBV5-5 and TRBJ2-7; D is uncertain. The CDR3 extends over 14 amino acids. Germline CDR1 reads SGHKS; CDR2 reads YYEKEE (reference sequence). V lost 1 base and J lost 2, with 10 bases in between. The CDR3 DNA follows: TGTGCCAGCAGCTTGACGGACGTCCCCTACGAGCAGTACTTC. Protein product: CASSLTDVPYEQYF.

This clonotype has just a few counts. The genes are TRBV7-9 and TRBJ2-1; TRBD2 matches at 11 bases. Germline V gives CDR1 SEHNR, CDR2 FQNEAQ (reference sequence). The CDR3 spans 16 residues. V dropped 1 base and J dropped 7; count of bases not matched to a gene: 6. The CDR3 sequence is CASSLEVAGGRNEQFF. DNA of the CDR3: TGTGCCAGCAGCTTAGAGGTAGCGGGGGGGCGGAATGAGCAGTTCTTC.

There are a few counts of this clonotype. The CDR3 coding sequence is TGTGCCAGCAGTGGCCACAGGGGCCTTCAGTACTTC. It yields the protein CASSGHRGLQYF. V gene TRBV25-1 combines with J gene TRBJ2-4; 7 bases are a match to TRBD1. CDR1 is MGHDK, CDR2 SYGVNS, per germline. This CDR3 comprises 12 residues. J gave up 11 bases and V 4 bases, and 5 bases lay outside the gene matches.

This clonotype has ten or more counts. The chain combines TRBV12-3 or TRBV12-4 with TRBJ1-1; TRBD1 is a possible D gene (5 bases). The V end lost 1 base, the J end lost 1 base, and 7 bases lay between the germline ends. This CDR3 has 14 residues. DNA of the CDR3: TGTGCCAGCAGTTTAGAGGGACCGAACACTGAAGCTTTCTTT. Protein sequence: CASSLEGPNTEAFF.

This clonotype was observed at least ten times. The V and J genes are TRBV5-1 and TRBJ2-7; 10 positions agree with TRBD2. The V gene end was trimmed by 4 bases and the J gene end by 1 base; junction bases not matched to a gene: 8. Germline loops: CDR1 SGHRS, CDR2 YFSETQ. CDR3 length: 16 amino acids. The CDR3 spells CASSPATSGTSYEQYF. The CDR3 DNA reads TGCGCCAGCAGCCCCGCAACTAGCGGGACATCCTACGAGCAGTACTTC. Filled out from reference TRBV5-1 and TRBJ2-7, the complete variable domain reads KAGVTQTPRYLIKTRGQQVTLSCSPISGHRSVSWYQQTPGQGLQFLFEYFSETQRNKGNFPGRFSGRQFSNSRSEMNVSTLELGDSALYLCASSPATSGTSYEQYFGPGTRLTVT.

The chain uses TRBV6-1 and TRBJ2-5; TRBD2 agrees at 7 bases. The CDR3 spans 12 residues. Trimming cost V 8 bases and J 7 bases; bases outside gene matches: 7. The germline CDR1 and CDR2 sequences are MNHNS and SASEGT. This CDR3 is CASREAGGTQYF. The CDR3 nucleotides read TGTGCCAGCCGGGAGGCCGGTGGGACCCAGTACTTC.

The chain employs TRBV29-1 and TRBJ1-1; D ambiguous. Between the trimmed V and J ends, which lost 1 base and 6 bases, there was a span of 12 bases. CDR1 and CDR2 (germline): SQVTM, ANQGSEA. The CDR3 extends over 13 amino acids. The CDR3 DNA follows: TGCAGCGTTGAAGTATCGGGAGGAGCTGAAGCTTTCTTT. Translation: CSVEVSGGAEAFF.

The chain employs TRBV4-1 and TRBJ2-2; D not certain. This CDR3 spans 13 amino acids. Trimming removed 0 bases at V and 6 bases at J, with 5 bases between. Germline CDR1 MGHRA, CDR2 YSYEKL. CDR3 loop: CASSQEAAGELFF. CDR3 sequence (DNA): TGCGCCAGCAGCCAAGAGGCGGCCGGGGAGCTGTTTTTT.

The chain couples TRBV24-1 to TRBJ2-6, with D unclear. The CDR3 runs 15 residues. Per the germline V gene, CDR1 is KGHDR and CDR2 is SFDVKD. V dropped 9 bases and J dropped 2 bases, with 13 bases sitting between them. CDR3 nucleotides: TGTGCCACCGGGGTCGACAAGGCTGGGGCCAACGTCCTGACTTTC. Encoded protein: CATGVDKAGANVLTF.

The genes are TRBV12-3 or TRBV12-4 and TRBJ2-1; 14 bases are a match to TRBD2. This CDR3 has 17 amino acids. V was clipped by 5 bases and J by 0 bases; unmatched bases: 3. CDR3: CASSGLAGGFSYNEQFF. The CDR3 DNA reads TGTGCCAGCAGTGGACTAGCGGGAGGCTTCTCCTACAATGAGCAGTTCTTC.

This clonotype was observed at least ten times. The gene calls are TRBV20-1 and TRBJ2-3; no firm D call. This CDR3 comprises 15 residues. Per germline, CDR1 DFQATT and CDR2 SNEGSKA (reference sequence). The V and J ends lost 3 bases and 1 base respectively, with 14 bases between them. The CDR3 DNA is TGCAGTGCTAGCGTGGCGACTCTGGGCACAGATACGCAGTATTTT. Residues: CSASVATLGTDTQYF.

This clonotype was seen many times. This chain connects TRBV12-3 or TRBV12-4 to TRBJ1-4; D might be TRBD1 (5 bases). This CDR3 contains 14 residues. The germline V and J ends were trimmed by 3 bases and 4 bases, with 9 bases remaining between them. CDR3 in amino acids: CASSFQGYNEKLFF. The CDR3, as DNA: TGTGCCAGCAGTTTTCAGGGATATAATGAAAAACTGTTTTTT.

This clonotype was counted at least ten times. The rearrangement joins TRBV29-1 to TRBJ2-2; 12 bases map to TRBD2. There are 15 residues in the CDR3. Germline CDR1 is SQVTM and CDR2 is ANQGSEA. Trimming at V came to 4 bases and at J to 1 base, leaving 1 base not matched to a gene. The CDR3 reads CSVGTSGMNTGELFF. CDR3 bases: TGCAGCGTTGGGACTAGCGGGATGAACACCGGGGAGCTGTTTTTT.

This clonotype was seen ten or more times. V and J are TRBV5-1 and TRBJ2-3; D unclear. V gave up 0 bases and J gave up 0 bases, with 5 bases separating them. The CDR3 extends over 14 amino acids. The germline gives CDR1 SGHRS, CDR2 YFSETQ. The CDR3 here is CASSLADSTDTQYF. CDR3 sequence (DNA): TGCGCCAGCAGCTTGGCGGATAGCACAGATACGCAGTATTTT.

In this sample, this clonotype turned up a few times. Here the CDR3 reads CASSQEYHGSGGLTDTQYF. The DNA for the CDR3 is TGCGCCAGCAGCCAAGAATATCATGGGTCGGGAGGGCTAACAGATACGCAGTATTTT. This sequence joins TRBV4-3 and TRBJ2-3; 8 bases match TRBD2. J lost 3 bases, V lost 0 bases, and 14 bases had no gene match. The CDR3 totals 19 residues. The V gene's germline CDR1 is LGHNA and CDR2 YSLEER.

The chain uses TRBV5-1 and TRBJ1-2, with D possibly TRBD1 on 6 matching bases. Germline loops: CDR1 SGHRS, CDR2 YFSETQ. Trimming left V 0 bases short and J 3 bases short, with 9 bases between. The CDR3 is made up of 14 amino acids. The DNA for the CDR3 is TGCGCCAGCAGCTTGGGGGCAGGGGACTATGGCTACACCTTC. Its protein is CASSLGAGDYGYTF.